The following is a T cell receptor beta chain sequence with its context. This clone was detected ten times or more. Its antigen remains unidentified. Qualities for individual bases were not recorded, and no much larger clone is one base off. No patient had received any treatment before thyroid surgery. Patient clinical samples collected from 2012 to 2018 were retrospectively analysed using T-cell receptor beta sequencing. The CDR3 contains 14 residues, cysteine and phenylalanine counted. CDR3 DNA is the only sequence kept; it has 42 bases, read in frame from the first base. V is cut back by 7 bases and J by 1 base, with 4 bases in the junction unmatched. Taken from the germline V gene, the CDR1 and CDR2 loops are SQVTM and ANQGSEA. The library was obtained by PCR. The reads were generated on an Illumina HiSeq 4000. The TCR beta-chain CDR3 region of each patient was profiled by high-throughput sequencing. As for how the authors treated the data: CDR3 differences across clinicopathological groups were used to build a classifier for discriminating distant-metastatic papillary thyroid cancer patients. To measure repertoire diversity the researchers used the Shannon index, while the Morisita-Horn index served to gauge how similar the tumor and blood repertoires were. TCRdb applied fastp at Q25 and MiXCR to the public reads, then kept only in-frame beta chains. V and J calls and clone size were set by TCRdb, not the authors. The sample contains tens of thousands of clones, roughly 19% of them found a single time. Together, the top ten hold around 20% of the sample.

This sample was included in a study of metastatic and nonmetastatic thyroid tumors (dated by TCRdb to the early 2020s). Broadly, across the study: Repertoires from peripheral blood and from tumor or nodule tissue samples of malignant and benign thyroid patients were compared.

What the study reported, not specific to this receptor: In both blood and tumor samples, TCR beta diversity was reported to be significantly higher in malignant tumors than in benign nodules.

The sequenced sample consisted of blood. The receptor was isolated from a female donor with papillary thyroid cancer or a benign thyroid nodule (not recorded which). Some clones in this sample may be carry-over from other donors' samples. The rearrangement combines TRBV29-1 with TRBJ2-3; 11 nucleotides in the junction match TRBD1. The base sequence is TGCAGCGCCCAGGACAGGGGGCGCACAGATACGCAGTATTTT. Protein translation: CSAQDRGRTDTQYF.